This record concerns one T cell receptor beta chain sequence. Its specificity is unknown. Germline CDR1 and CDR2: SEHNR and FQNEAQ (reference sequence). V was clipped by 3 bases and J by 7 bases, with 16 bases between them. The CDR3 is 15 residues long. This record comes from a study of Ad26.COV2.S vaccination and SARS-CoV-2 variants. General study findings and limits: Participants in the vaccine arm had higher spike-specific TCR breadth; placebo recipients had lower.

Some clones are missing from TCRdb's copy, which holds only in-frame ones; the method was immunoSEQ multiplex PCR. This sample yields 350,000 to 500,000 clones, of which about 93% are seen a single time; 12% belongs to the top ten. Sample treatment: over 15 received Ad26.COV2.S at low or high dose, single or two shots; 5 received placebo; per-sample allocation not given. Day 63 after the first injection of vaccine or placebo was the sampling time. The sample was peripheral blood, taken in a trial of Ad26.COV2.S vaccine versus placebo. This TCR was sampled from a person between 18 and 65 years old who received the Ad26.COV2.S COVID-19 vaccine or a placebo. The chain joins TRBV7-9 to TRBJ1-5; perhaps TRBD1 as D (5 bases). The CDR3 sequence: CASSLEGPRSQPQHF. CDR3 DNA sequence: TGTGCCAGCAGCTTGGAGGGGCCCAGGAGCCAGCCCCAGCATTTT. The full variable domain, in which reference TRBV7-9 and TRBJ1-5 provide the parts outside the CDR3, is DTGVSQNPRHKITKRGQNVTFRCDPISEHNRLYWYRQTLGQGPEFLTYFQNEAQLEKSRLLSDRFSAERPKGSFSTLEIQRTEQGDSAMYLCASSLEGPRSQPQHFGDGTRLSIL.